Described below is a single T cell receptor (beta chain) sequence and its context. This CDR3 spans 14 amino acids. Trimming shortened V by 10 bases and J by 0 bases, and 13 bases separated the two germline ends. From germline, CDR1 is LNHDA and CDR2 SQIVND (reference sequence). Original handling: Amplified reference gene primers provided the basis for estimating nucleated cell counts. Method: immunoSEQ multiplex PCR; TCRdb's copy keeps in-frame clones and lacks some. V and J calls and clone size are those listed in that table; D and trimming were worked out from the DNA. The data show approximately 120,000 clones, over 65% seen once. The data were taken from a study of blood T cell repertoires in COVID-19.

The chain employs TRBV19 and TRBJ1-3; D gene ambiguous. This TCR derives from a woman in her fifties or sixties with acute or convalescent COVID-19. The material sequenced was peripheral blood. Here the CDR3 DNA reads TGTGCCACCAAAGGGAGTCCCTCTGGAAACACCATATATTTT. Residues: CATKGSPSGNTIYF.